Listed below are T cell receptor beta chains from one sample, sequenced in a study of blood T cell repertoires in COVID-19. The table came from immunoSEQ multiplex PCR; TCRdb's copy has only in-frame clones and leaves some out. The table records roughly 49,000 clones, nearly 85% of them present only once. Input material: peripheral blood. The receptors here all came from a man aged 35 to 55 with acute or convalescent COVID-19. The CDR3 runs from the conserved cysteine through the conserved F or W. Each record gives: clone size, J gene, CDR3 length, D gene, V gene, CDR3 DNA, CDR3 protein. The D gene is left open where the match is weak. The listing skips clone size in some rows; elsewhere it reads once, few, many or a size class.

-	TRBJ2-1	16	TRBD2	TRBV4-1	TGCGCCAGCAGCCAAGATTGGGGGAGGGCCTACAATGAGCAGTTCTTC	CASSQDWGRAYNEQFF
-	TRBJ2-3	16	-	TRBV7-9	TGTGCCAGCAGCCCGAGCCCACAGGGCCCCACAGATACGCAGTATTTT	CASSPSPQGPTDTQYF
-	TRBJ2-3	15	-	TRBV7-9	TGTGCCAGCAGTCCTGGACAGACAATCGGAGATACGCAGTATTTT	CASSPGQTIGDTQYF
-	TRBJ2-5	15	TRBD1	TRBV9	TGTGCCAGCAGCCTCCGGACAGGGGCACGGGAGACCCAGTACTTC	CASSLRTGARETQYF
-	TRBJ2-2	15	-	TRBV24-1	TGTGCCACCAGTCAGTGGGAGGATAGCACCGGGGAGCTGTTTTTT	CATSQWEDSTGELFF
once	TRBJ1-6	15	-	TRBV2	TGTGCCAGCAGGGCACAGGGCCAGTCTGGGTCACCCCTCCACTTT	CASRAQGQSGSPLHF
-	TRBJ2-2	18	TRBD2	TRBV5-1	TGCGCCAGCAGCTTGGAATCTCTAGCGGGAGGATGGACCGGGGAGCTGTTTTTT	CASSLESLAGGWTGELFF
-	TRBJ1-5	12	-	TRBV11-2	TGTGCCAGCAGCGCCAGGGGCCAGCCCCAGCATTTT	CASSARGQPQHF
-	TRBJ1-3	14	-	TRBV3-1/TRBV3-2	TGTGCCAGCAGCCAGGGGGGCTCTGGAAACACCATATATTTT	CASSQGGSGNTIYF
-	TRBJ2-3	16	TRBD2	TRBV6-5	TGTGCCAGCAGTTACTCCGGGACTAGCGCGTCAGATACGCAGTATTTT	CASSYSGTSASDTQYF
-	TRBJ1-2	13	-	TRBV7-9	TGTGCCAGCAGCCCCAACAGGGTAAATGGCTACACCTTC	CASSPNRVNGYTF
-	TRBJ2-5	15	TRBD2	TRBV7-9	TGTGCCAGCAGCCGAGGACTAGCGGGGCAGGAGACCCAGTACTTC	CASSRGLAGQETQYF
-	TRBJ2-1	16	TRBD2	TRBV3-1/TRBV3-2	TGTGCCAGCAGCCTAGGGGCGGCTAGCGGAAGAGATGAGCAGTTCTTC	CASSLGAASGRDEQFF
-	TRBJ2-1	17	TRBD2	TRBV15	TGTGCCACCAGCAGGGCTAGCGGGAGCCCCCCGGTCGGTGAGCAGTTCTTC	CATSRASGSPPVGEQFF
-	TRBJ1-5	17	-	TRBV19	TGTGCCAGCCGGGGTGGGAGGGGGGCGCAGGGCAATCAGCCCCAGCATTTT	CASRGGRGAQGNQPQHF
once	TRBJ2-1	16	TRBD1	TRBV15	TGTGCCACCAGCGGACCGGGGAGGACAGGGGGCACTGAGCAGTTCTTC	CATSGPGRTGGTEQFF
-	TRBJ2-1	12	-	TRBV29-1	TGCAGCGGCCGGGAAGCTTACAATGAGCAGTTCTTC	CSGREAYNEQFF
-	TRBJ2-5	15	-	TRBV5-6	TGTGCCAGCAGCTTGGTGGCAGCAGGGAGGGAGACCCAGTACTTC	CASSLVAAGRETQYF
-	TRBJ1-1	14	TRBD1	TRBV2	TGTGCCAGCAGGGTACAGGGGATGAACACTGAAGCTTTCTTT	CASRVQGMNTEAFF
-	TRBJ1-2	15	-	TRBV7-8	TGTGCCAGCAGCTTTTTGGACGAGGACTCGAGGGGCTACACCTTC	CASSFLDEDSRGYTF
-	TRBJ1-1	13	-	TRBV24-1	TGTGCCACCAGTGATGCAGAGAACACTGAAGCTTTCTTT	CATSDAENTEAFF